The 2 T cell receptor beta chains below were found in one sample sequenced in a study of blood T cell repertoires in COVID-19. Assay used: immunoSEQ multiplex PCR; TCRdb lists only in-frame clones, some missing. The sample includes about 280,000 clones, more than 70% of them seen just once. The specimen sequenced was PBMCs or T cells enriched from blood (not recorded which). The receptors shown here come from a woman aged 60 to 75 in a cohort exposed to, infected with or recovered from COVID-19 (not recorded which).

The chain combines TRBV28 with TRBJ2-1; TRBD2 is a possible D gene (5 bases). Trimming removed 2 bases at V and 9 bases at J, with 11 bases between. The CDR3 length is 13 residues. CDR1 is MDHEN and CDR2 is SYDVKM in the germline V gene. The CDR3 nucleotides are TGTGCCAGCAGTTTAAACCATCGGGGTGAGCAGTTCTTC. Its translation is CASSLNHRGEQFF. The complete variable domain, with remaining parts taken from reference TRBV28 and TRBJ2-1, reads DVKVTQSSRYLVKRTGEKVFLECVQDMDHENMFWYRQDPGLGLRLIYFSYDVKMKEKGDIPEGYSVSREKKERFSLILESASTNQTSMYLCASSLNHRGEQFFGPGTRLTVL.

The V call is TRBV28, the J call TRBJ2-3; 8 positions match TRBD2. V dropped 6 bases and J dropped 8; count of bases not matched to a gene: 7. The CDR3 contains 13 residues. Germline V CDR1 and CDR2: MDHEN, SYDVKM. The CDR3 region is CASSRAREGTQYF. CDR3 in DNA: TGTGCCAGCAGCCGTGCCCGGGAGGGTACGCAGTATTTT.